A single sample gave rise to the 4 T cell receptor beta chains below, sequenced in a study of cytomegalovirus exposure and HLA in healthy donors. In the PCR, 60 Vbeta and 13 Jbeta primers were used. Assay used: immunoSEQ multiplex PCR; TCRdb lists only in-frame clones, some missing. In total, the table holds about 140,000 clones. The material sequenced was PBMCs. Source of these receptors: a young woman in good health and CMV-seronegative.

V gene TRBV6-1 combines with J gene TRBJ2-2; a possible D gene is TRBD2 (5 bases). V dropped 6 bases and J dropped 3 bases, with 5 bases sitting between them. The CDR3 loop spans 12 amino acids. Germline CDR1 reads MNHNS; CDR2 reads SASEGT. The CDR3 DNA sequence: TGTGCCAGCAGGGGAGACACCGGGGAGCTGTTTTTT. Encoded protein: CASRGDTGELFF.

The V call is TRBV10-3, the J call TRBJ2-1; TRBD1 matches 8 bases. V shed 3 bases, J shed 2 bases, and the junction held 9 bases outside the gene matches. There are 17 residues in the CDR3. Looked up from germline, CDR1 is ENHRY and CDR2 is SYGVKD. The CDR3 DNA sequence: TGTGCCATCAGTGATCCTACCGGGACAGGTCCCTACAATGAGCAGTTCTTC. Translated: CAISDPTGTGPYNEQFF.

The V call is TRBV7-9, the J call TRBJ1-4; D remains unclear. The V end was cut by 10 bases, the J end by 8 bases, with 17 bases between. This CDR3 region has 13 residues. From germline, CDR1 is SEHNR and CDR2 FQNEAQ (reference sequence). CDR3 nucleotides: TGTGCCACCGGCTTGGGCCAGAACGAAAAACTGTTTTTT. Encoded protein: CATGLGQNEKLFF.

The rearrangement links TRBV29-1 to TRBJ2-5, with 8 bases aligning to TRBD2. TRBJ2-7 explains the end of the DNA better; the J call may be wrong. Germline CDR1 SQVTM, CDR2 ANQGSEA. This CDR3 is built from 12 residues. The CDR3 DNA follows: TGCAGCGCCTCCGGGGGGGCTGGCGAGCAGTACTTC. The encoded protein is CSASGGAGEQYF.